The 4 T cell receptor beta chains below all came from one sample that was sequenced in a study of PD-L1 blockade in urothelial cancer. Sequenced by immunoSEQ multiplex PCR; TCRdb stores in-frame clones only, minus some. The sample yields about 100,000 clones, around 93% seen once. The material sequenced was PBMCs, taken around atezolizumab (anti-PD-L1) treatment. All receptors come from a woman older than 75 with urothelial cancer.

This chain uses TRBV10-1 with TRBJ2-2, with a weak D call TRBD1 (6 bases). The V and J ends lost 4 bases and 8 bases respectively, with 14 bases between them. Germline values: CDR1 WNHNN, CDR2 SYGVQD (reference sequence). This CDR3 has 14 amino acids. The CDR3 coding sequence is TGCGCCAGCAGTGGGAACAGGGAGAAAGGGGAGCTGTTTTTT. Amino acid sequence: CASSGNREKGELFF.

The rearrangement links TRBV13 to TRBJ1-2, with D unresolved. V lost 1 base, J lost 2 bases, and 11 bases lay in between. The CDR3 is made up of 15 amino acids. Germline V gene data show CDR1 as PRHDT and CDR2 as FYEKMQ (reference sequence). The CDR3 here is CASSLAGLQNYGYTF. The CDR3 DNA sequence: TGTGCCAGCAGCTTAGCTGGACTACAAAACTATGGCTACACCTTC. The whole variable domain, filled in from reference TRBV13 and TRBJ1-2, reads AAGVIQSPRHLIKEKRETATLKCYPIPRHDTVYWYQQGPGQDPQFLISFYEKMQSDKGSIPDRFSAQQFSDYHSELNMSSLELGDSALYFCASSLAGLQNYGYTFGSGTRLTVV.

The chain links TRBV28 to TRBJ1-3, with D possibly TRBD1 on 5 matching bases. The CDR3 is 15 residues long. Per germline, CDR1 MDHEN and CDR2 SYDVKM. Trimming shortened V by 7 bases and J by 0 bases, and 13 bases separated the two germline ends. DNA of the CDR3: TGTGCCAGCACCTCGACAGTCCGCTCTGGAAACACCATATATTTT. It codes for CASTSTVRSGNTIYF.

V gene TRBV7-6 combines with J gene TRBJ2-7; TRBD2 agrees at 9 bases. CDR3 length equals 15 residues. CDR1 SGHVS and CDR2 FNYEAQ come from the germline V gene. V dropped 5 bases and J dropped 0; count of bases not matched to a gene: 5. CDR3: CASSLSGGVSYEQYF. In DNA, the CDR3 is TGTGCCAGCAGCCTTAGCGGGGGAGTCTCCTACGAGCAGTACTTC.